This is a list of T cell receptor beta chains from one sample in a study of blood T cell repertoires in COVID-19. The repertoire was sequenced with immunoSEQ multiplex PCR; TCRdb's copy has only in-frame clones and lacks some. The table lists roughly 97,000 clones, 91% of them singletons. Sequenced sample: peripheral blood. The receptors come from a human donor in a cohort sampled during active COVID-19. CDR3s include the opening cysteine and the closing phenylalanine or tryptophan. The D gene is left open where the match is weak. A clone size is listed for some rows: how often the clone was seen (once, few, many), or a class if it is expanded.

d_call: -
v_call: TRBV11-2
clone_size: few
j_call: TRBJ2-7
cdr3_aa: CASSLSMSSYEQYF
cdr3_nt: TGTGCCAGCAGCCTTAGCATGAGCTCCTACGAGCAGTACTTC

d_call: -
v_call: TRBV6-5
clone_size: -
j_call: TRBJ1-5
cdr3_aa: CASSLSRGAGQPQHF
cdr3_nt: TGTGCCAGCAGTCTCTCCCGGGGGGCTGGGCAGCCCCAGCATTTT

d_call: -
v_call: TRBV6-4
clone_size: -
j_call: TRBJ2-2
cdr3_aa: CASSDWAGTGELFF
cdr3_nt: TGTGCCAGCAGTGACTGGGCGGGAACCGGGGAGCTGTTTTTT

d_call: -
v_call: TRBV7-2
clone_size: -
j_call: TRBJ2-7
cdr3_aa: CASSSRAGTLYEQYF
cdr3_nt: TGTGCCAGCAGCTCAAGAGCCGGGACTTTGTACGAGCAGTACTTC

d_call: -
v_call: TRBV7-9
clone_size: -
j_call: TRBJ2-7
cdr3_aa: CASSSSPSSYEQYF
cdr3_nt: TGTGCCAGCAGCTCTAGTCCGAGCTCCTACGAGCAGTACTTC

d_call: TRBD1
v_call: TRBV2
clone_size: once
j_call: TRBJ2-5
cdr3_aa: CASSEGPTGGEETQYF
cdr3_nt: TGTGCCAGCAGTGAGGGGCCGACAGGGGGTGAGGAGACCCAGTACTTC

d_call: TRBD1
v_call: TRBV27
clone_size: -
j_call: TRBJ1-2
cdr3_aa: CASSVTGGTYGYTF
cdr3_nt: TGTGCCAGCAGTGTGACAGGGGGCACCTATGGCTACACCTTC

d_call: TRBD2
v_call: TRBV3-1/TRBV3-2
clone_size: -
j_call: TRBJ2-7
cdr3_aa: CASRRGGALHEQYF
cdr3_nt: TGTGCCAGCCGCCGCGGGGGGGCGCTTCACGAGCAGTACTTC

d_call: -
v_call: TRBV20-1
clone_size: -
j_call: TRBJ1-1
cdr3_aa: CSANRDTEAFF
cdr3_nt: TGCAGTGCTAACCGGGACACTGAAGCTTTCTTT

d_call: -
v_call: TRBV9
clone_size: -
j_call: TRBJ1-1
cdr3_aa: CASSVVSGNTEAFF
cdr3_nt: TGTGCCAGCAGCGTAGTCTCGGGTAACACTGAAGCTTTCTTT

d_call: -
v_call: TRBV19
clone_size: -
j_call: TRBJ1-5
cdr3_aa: CASKRSGAGAEQPQHF
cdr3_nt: TGTGCCAGTAAGCGAAGTGGCGCAGGGGCGGAGCAGCCCCAGCATTTT

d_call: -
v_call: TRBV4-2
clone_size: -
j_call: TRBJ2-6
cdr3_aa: CASSQSYETGDVLTF
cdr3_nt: TGTGCCAGCAGCCAATCCTATGAGACAGGCGACGTCCTGACTTTC

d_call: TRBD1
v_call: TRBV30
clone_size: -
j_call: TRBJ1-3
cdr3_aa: CAWTLAGGFGNTIYF
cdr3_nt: TGTGCCTGGACCCTAGCAGGGGGCTTCGGAAATACCATATATTTT

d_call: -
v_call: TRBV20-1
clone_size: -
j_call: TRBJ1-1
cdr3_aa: CSASRGAMNTEAFF
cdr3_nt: TGCAGTGCTAGTCGGGGAGCGATGAACACTGAAGCTTTCTTT

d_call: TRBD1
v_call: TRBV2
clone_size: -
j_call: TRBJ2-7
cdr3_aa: CASSRQGGSYEQYF
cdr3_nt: TGTGCCAGCAGTCGACAGGGGGGCTCCTACGAGCAGTACTTC

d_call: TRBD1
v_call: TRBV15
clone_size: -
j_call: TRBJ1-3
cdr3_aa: CATSSRQGWGNTIYF
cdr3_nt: TGTGCCACCAGCAGCCGACAGGGCTGGGGAAACACCATATATTTT

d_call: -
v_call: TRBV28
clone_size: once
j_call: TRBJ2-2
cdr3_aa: CASRKDTLNTGELFF
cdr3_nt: TGTGCCAGCAGAAAAGACACCTTGAACACCGGGGAGCTGTTTTTT

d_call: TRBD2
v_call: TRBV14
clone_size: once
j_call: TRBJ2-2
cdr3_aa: CASSQESSGRALTGELFF
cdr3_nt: TGTGCCAGCAGCCAAGAATCCAGCGGGAGGGCCCTCACCGGGGAGCTGTTTTTT

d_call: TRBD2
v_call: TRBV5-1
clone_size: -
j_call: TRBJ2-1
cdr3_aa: CASSWPGTSGGHSYNEQFF
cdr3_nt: TGCGCCAGCAGCTGGCCAGGGACTAGCGGGGGACACTCCTACAATGAGCAGTTCTTC

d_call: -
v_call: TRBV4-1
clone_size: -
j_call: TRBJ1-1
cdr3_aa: CASSQGQLNTEAFF
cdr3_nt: TGCGCCAGCAGCCAAGGGCAGTTGAACACTGAAGCTTTCTTT

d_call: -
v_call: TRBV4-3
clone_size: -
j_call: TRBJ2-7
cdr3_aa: CASSQTGRSYEQYF
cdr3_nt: TGCGCCAGCAGCCAGACAGGTCGATCCTACGAGCAGTACTTC

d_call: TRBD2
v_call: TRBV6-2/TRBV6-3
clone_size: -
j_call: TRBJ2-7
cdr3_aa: CASSYSASGRFRYEQYF
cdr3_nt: TGTGCCAGCAGTTACTCGGCTAGCGGGAGGTTCCGATACGAGCAGTACTTC

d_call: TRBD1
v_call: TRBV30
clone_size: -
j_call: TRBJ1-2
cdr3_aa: CAWSVTGDYGYTF
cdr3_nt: TGTGCCTGGAGCGTTACAGGGGACTATGGCTACACCTTC

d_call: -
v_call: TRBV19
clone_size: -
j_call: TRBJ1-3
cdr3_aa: CATRTSMRALDRGNTIYF
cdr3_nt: TGTGCCACCCGAACCTCCATGAGGGCCCTGGACCGCGGAAACACCATATATTTT

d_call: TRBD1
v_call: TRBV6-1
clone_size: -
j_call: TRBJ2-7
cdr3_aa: CASSEGLDRDEQYF
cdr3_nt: TGTGCCAGCAGTGAAGGCCTCGACAGGGACGAGCAGTACTTC

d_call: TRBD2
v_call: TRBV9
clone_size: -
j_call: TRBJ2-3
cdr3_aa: CASSVAPRASGGARDTQYF
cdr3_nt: TGTGCCAGCAGCGTAGCACCCAGAGCTAGCGGGGGGGCCAGGGATACGCAGTATTTT

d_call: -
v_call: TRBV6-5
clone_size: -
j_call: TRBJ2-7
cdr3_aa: CASSYSQALAYEQYF
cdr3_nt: TGTGCCAGCAGTTACTCGCAGGCTTTGGCCTACGAGCAGTACTTC

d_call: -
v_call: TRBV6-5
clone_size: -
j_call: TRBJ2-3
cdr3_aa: CGSWEGTDTQYF
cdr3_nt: TGTGGTAGCTGGGAGGGCACAGATACGCAGTATTTT

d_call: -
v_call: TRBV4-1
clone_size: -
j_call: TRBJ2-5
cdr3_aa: CASSLDPGGETQYF
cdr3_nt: TGCGCCAGCAGCCTAGACCCTGGGGGGGAGACCCAGTACTTC

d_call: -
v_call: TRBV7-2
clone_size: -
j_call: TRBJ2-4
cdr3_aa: CASSLAFSDLAKNIQYF
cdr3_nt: TGTGCCAGCAGCTTAGCGTTCAGCGACTTGGCCAAAAACATTCAGTACTTC

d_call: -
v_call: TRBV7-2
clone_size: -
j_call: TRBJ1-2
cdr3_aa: CASSLMGPYGYTF
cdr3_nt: TGTGCCAGCAGCTTAATGGGGCCCTATGGCTACACCTTC

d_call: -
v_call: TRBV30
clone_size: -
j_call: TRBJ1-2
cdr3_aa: CAWSVRRDGYTF
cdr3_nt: TGTGCCTGGAGTGTACGCCGGGATGGCTACACCTTC

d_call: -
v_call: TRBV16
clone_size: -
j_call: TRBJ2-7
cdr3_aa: CASSQSKVDNSYEQYF
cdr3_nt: TGTGCCAGCAGCCAATCGAAAGTAGACAATTCCTACGAGCAGTACTTC

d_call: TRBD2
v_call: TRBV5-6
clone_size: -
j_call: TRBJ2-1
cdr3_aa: CASSLGGSGSYNEQFF
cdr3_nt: TGTGCCAGCAGCTTGGGCGGTAGCGGGTCCTACAATGAGCAGTTCTTC

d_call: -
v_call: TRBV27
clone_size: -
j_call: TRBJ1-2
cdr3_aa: CASSVGLNYGYTF
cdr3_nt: TGTGCCAGCAGTGTTGGACTTAACTATGGCTACACCTTC

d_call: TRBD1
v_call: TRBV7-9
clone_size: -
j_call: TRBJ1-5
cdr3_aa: CASSLGTGGPNQPQHF
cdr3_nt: TGTGCCAGCAGCTTAGGTACAGGGGGGCCAAATCAGCCCCAGCATTTT

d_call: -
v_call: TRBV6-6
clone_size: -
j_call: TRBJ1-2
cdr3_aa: CASSFNMDSPGGGYTF
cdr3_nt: TGTGCCAGCAGTTTCAATATGGACAGTCCGGGGGGCGGCTACACCTTC

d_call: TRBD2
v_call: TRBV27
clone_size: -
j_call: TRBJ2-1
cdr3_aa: CASSPSGARGEQFF
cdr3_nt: TGTGCCAGCAGCCCTAGCGGGGCCCGCGGTGAGCAGTTCTTC

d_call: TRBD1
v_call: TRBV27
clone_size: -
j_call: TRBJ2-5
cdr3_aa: CGPDRGQQETQYF
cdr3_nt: TGCGGCCCGGACAGGGGTCAACAAGAGACCCAGTACTTC

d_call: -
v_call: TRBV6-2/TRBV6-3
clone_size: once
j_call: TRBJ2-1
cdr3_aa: CASSYLAQYNEQFF
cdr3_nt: TGTGCCAGCAGTTATCTGGCCCAGTACAATGAGCAGTTCTTC

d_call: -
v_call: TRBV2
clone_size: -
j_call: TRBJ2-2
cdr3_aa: CASSEGPGELFF
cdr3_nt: TGTGCCAGCAGTGAGGGGCCCGGGGAGCTGTTTTTT

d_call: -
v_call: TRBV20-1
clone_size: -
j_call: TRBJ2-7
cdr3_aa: CSASGTRGTHF
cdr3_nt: TGCAGTGCTAGCGGGACTCGCGGGACGCACTTC

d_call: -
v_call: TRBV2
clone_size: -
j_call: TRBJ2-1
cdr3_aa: CASMGGRGSEQFF
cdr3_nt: TGTGCCAGCATGGGGGGGCGTGGGAGTGAGCAGTTCTTC

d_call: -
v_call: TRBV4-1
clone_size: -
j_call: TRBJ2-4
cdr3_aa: CASSQPLQGFQNIQYF
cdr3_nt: TGCGCCAGCAGCCAACCGCTACAGGGTTTCCAAAACATTCAGTACTTC

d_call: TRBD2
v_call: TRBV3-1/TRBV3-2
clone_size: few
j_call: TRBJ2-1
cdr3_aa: CASSQGSGGNEQFF
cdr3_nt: TGTGCCAGCAGCCAAGGTAGCGGGGGTAATGAGCAGTTCTTC

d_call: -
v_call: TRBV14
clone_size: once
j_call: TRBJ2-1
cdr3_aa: CASRSSSRTGGYNEQFF
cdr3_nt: TGTGCCAGCAGGAGTTCGAGCCGGACAGGAGGGTACAATGAGCAGTTCTTC

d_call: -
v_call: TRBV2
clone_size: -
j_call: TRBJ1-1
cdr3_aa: CASKTPRGNTEAFF
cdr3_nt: TGTGCCAGCAAGACACCAAGGGGGAACACTGAAGCTTTCTTT

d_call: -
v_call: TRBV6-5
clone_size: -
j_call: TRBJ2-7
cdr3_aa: CATTGQGYEQYF
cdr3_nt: TGTGCCACCACGGGCCAGGGCTACGAGCAGTACTTC

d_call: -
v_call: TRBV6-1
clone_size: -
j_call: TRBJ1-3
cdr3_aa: CASSDRPGNTIYF
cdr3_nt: TGTGCCAGCAGTGACAGGCCTGGAAACACCATATATTTT

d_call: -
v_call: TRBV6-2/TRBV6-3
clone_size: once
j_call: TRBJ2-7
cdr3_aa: CASSYSPGLLEDPYEQYF
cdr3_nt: TGTGCCAGCAGTTACTCTCCGGGACTCTTAGAGGACCCCTACGAGCAGTACTTC

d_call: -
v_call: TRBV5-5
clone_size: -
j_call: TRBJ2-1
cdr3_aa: CASSFGDEQFF
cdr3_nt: TGTGCCAGCAGCTTCGGGGATGAGCAGTTCTTC

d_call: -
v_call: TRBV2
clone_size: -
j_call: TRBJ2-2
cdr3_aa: CASKFGVEYAGGELFF
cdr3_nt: TGTGCCAGCAAATTCGGTGTCGAGTATGCTGGCGGGGAGCTGTTTTTT

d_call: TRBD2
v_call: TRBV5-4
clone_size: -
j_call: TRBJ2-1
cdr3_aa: CASRPQPGRALNEQFF
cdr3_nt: TGTGCCAGCAGGCCCCAGCCCGGGAGGGCCCTCAATGAGCAGTTCTTC

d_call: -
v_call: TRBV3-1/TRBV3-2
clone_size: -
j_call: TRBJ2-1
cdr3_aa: CASSQGGARYNEQFF
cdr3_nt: TGTGCCAGCAGCCAAGGTGGGGCGCGGTACAATGAGCAGTTCTTC

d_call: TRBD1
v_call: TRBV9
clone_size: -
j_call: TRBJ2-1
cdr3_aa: CASSSTGSRTNEQFF
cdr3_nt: TGTGCCAGCAGCTCGACAGGGTCCCGTACAAATGAGCAGTTCTTC